Listed below are T cell receptor beta chains from one sample, sequenced in a study of Graves' ophthalmopathy and Graves' hyperthyroidism. TCRdb used MiXCR to reprocess the multiplex PCR reads, holding one entry per CDR3 protein. The sample records roughly 160,000 distinct CDR3 sequences, about 40% being singletons. Sequenced: peripheral blood. These receptor sequences come from a woman aged 40 to 50 with Graves' ophthalmopathy. CDR3s include the opening cysteine and the closing phenylalanine or tryptophan. The D gene is left open where the match is weak. The size field is filled for only some rows; it gives once, few, many or a size class.

j_call clone_size v_call cdr3_length d_call cdr3_nt cdr3_aa
TRBJ2-2 - TRBV6-2/TRBV6-3 15 TRBD1 TGTGCCAGCAGTTGGGCACAGGGGTTGACCGGGGAGCTGTTTTTT CASSWAQGLTGELFF
TRBJ2-5 many TRBV28 13 - TGTGCCAGCACCTTTCGGTGGGGAGAGACCCAGTACTTC CASTFRWGETQYF
TRBJ1-6 - TRBV7-2 13 - TGTGCCAGCAGCTTCGGGGCAGGGACTGTCCTCCACTTT CASSFGAGTVLHF
TRBJ2-5 many TRBV18 12 - TGTGCCAGCTCTCCGAACAATGCGGCCCAGTACTTC CASSPNNAAQYF
TRBJ1-5 many TRBV7-2 13 - TGTGCCAGCAGTCGGCTAAAAAATCAGCCCCAGCATTTT CASSRLKNQPQHF
TRBJ1-2 many TRBV6-5 15 TRBD1 TGTGCCAGCACCCCTACAGGGGGCTCTCACTATGGCTACACCTTC CASTPTGGSHYGYTF
TRBJ2-5 - TRBV12-3/TRBV12-4 12 - TGTGCCAGCAGTACTGGAGTCGAGACCCAGTACTTC CASSTGVETQYF
TRBJ1-2 many TRBV11-2 16 - TGTGCCAGCAGCCCCCAACCGGGTCCTTTTAACTATGGCTACACCTTC CASSPQPGPFNYGYTF
TRBJ2-2 many TRBV5-1 14 - TGCGCCAGCAGCTTGGTTCAGAACACCGGGGAGCTGTTTTTT CASSLVQNTGELFF
TRBJ1-2 - TRBV29-1 13 TRBD1 TGCAGCGTTGAAGATCCGGGACAGGGAGGCTACACCTTC CSVEDPGQGGYTF
TRBJ2-7 many TRBV29-1 12 - TGCAGCGTTGAAGTGAACTCCTACGAGCAGTACTTC CSVEVNSYEQYF
TRBJ2-2 many TRBV11-3 16 - TGTGCCAGCAGCCCAATCGGGGGAGGGAACACCGGGGAGCTGTTTTTT CASSPIGGGNTGELFF
TRBJ2-2 many TRBV20-1 17 - TGCAGTGCTACCCGCCCGGTAGGGCCTTTGAACACCGGGGAGCTGTTTTTT CSATRPVGPLNTGELFF
TRBJ2-5 - TRBV7-9 16 TRBD2 TGTGCCAGCAGCACTCGACTAGCGGGAGTGTTGGAGACCCAGTACTTC CASSTRLAGVLETQYF
TRBJ1-5 few TRBV6-1 14 - TGTGCCAGCAGTCCCGAAGGAGGCAATCAGCCCCAGCATTTT CASSPEGGNQPQHF
TRBJ2-7 - TRBV30 12 - TGTGCCTGGGGAAATAGCCCCTACGAGCAGTACTTC CAWGNSPYEQYF
TRBJ2-5 - TRBV6-4 13 - TGTGCCAGCAGTACGACCACGCGGGAGACCCAGTACTTC CASSTTTRETQYF
TRBJ2-1 - TRBV6-1 14 - TGTGCCAGCAGTGAAGACGTCGGGACTAATGAGCAGTTCTTC CASSEDVGTNEQFF
TRBJ1-5 once TRBV28 16 TRBD1 TGTGCCAGCAGTCCTAGGACAGGGATTAGCAATCAGCCCCAGCATTTT CASSPRTGISNQPQHF
TRBJ2-2 few TRBV27 14 TRBD1 TGTGCCAGCAGTTTCTACAGGGGGACCGGGGAGCTGTTTTTT CASSFYRGTGELFF
TRBJ1-1 many TRBV12-3/TRBV12-4 14 - TGTGCCAGCAGCCCCACCGGCGGGACCACTGAAGCTTTCTTT CASSPTGGTTEAFF
TRBJ1-2 many TRBV11-1 16 TRBD1 TGTGCCAGCAGCTACCTGACAGGGGATGAATCCGATGGCTACACCTTC CASSYLTGDESDGYTF
TRBJ2-2 - TRBV28 12 - TGTGCCAGCAACACACCGACCGGGGAGCTGTTTTTT CASNTPTGELFF
TRBJ1-1 many TRBV7-9 16 TRBD1 TGTGCCAGCAGCCCGCCCCTCCGGGACAGGGAAACTGAAGCTTTCTTT CASSPPLRDRETEAFF
TRBJ2-6 many TRBV7-2 15 - TGTGCCAGCAGCCCAGCCGTATCTGGGGCCAACGTCCTGACTTTC CASSPAVSGANVLTF
TRBJ1-1 - TRBV12-3/TRBV12-4 13 TRBD1 TGTGCCAGCAGTGGGAACAGGGGGGATGAAGCTTTCTTT CASSGNRGDEAFF
TRBJ1-6 many TRBV4-3 19 TRBD1 TGCGCCAGCAGCCGCCATGGACAGGGCTCCAGCTCCTATAATTCACCCCTCCACTTT CASSRHGQGSSSYNSPLHF
TRBJ2-2 many TRBV5-1 15 TRBD1 TGCGCCAGCAGCATTCGACAGGGGAATTCCGGGGAGCTGTTTTTT CASSIRQGNSGELFF
TRBJ2-1 many TRBV6-1 11 - TGTGCCAGCAGGAGGGTAAATGAGCAGTTCTTC CASRRVNEQFF
TRBJ2-7 - TRBV11-2 12 - TGTGCCAGCAGCTTATTACCCTACGAGCAGTACTTC CASSLLPYEQYF
TRBJ2-7 - TRBV5-1 15 - TGCGCCAGCAGCTTGGGAAGGGGGGAATCCTACGAGCAGTACTTC CASSLGRGESYEQYF
TRBJ1-1 once TRBV30 12 - TGTGCCCGGACGGAGGGGTTGGTTGAAGCTTTCTTT CARTEGLVEAFF
TRBJ2-7 - TRBV12-3/TRBV12-4 15 - TGTGCCAGCAGTTCTACGGGACACATGTTTAGGGAGCAGTACTTC CASSSTGHMFREQYF
TRBJ2-7 many TRBV29-1 12 - TGCAGCGTTGAAGAAGCAGGTGCCGAGCAGTACTTC CSVEEAGAEQYF
TRBJ1-6 - TRBV12-3/TRBV12-4 13 - TGTGCCAGCAGTTTAGACTATAATTCACCCCTCCACTTT CASSLDYNSPLHF
TRBJ1-1 - TRBV12-3/TRBV12-4 12 - TGTGCCAGCAGTTTACTGAGGGGTGAAGCTTTCTTT CASSLLRGEAFF
TRBJ2-7 many TRBV30 16 - TGTGCCTGGAGGAGGACGCTGTTAGGTCCCCCCTACGAGCAGTACTTC CAWRRTLLGPPYEQYF
TRBJ1-5 - TRBV30 12 - TGTGCCTGGAGTGTAAACAGGCAGCCCCAGCATTTT CAWSVNRQPQHF
TRBJ2-7 - TRBV6-2/TRBV6-3 13 TRBD2 TGTGCCAGTCAACGGGGGGGCTTCTACGAGCAGTACTTC CASQRGGFYEQYF
TRBJ1-1 many TRBV15 16 TRBD1 TGTGCCACCAGCAGAGATGACAGGGGGCGCGTCACTGAAGCTTTCTTT CATSRDDRGRVTEAFF
TRBJ1-1 - TRBV12-3/TRBV12-4 12 - TGTGCCAATAGGGGGGCGAACACTGAAGCTTTCTTT CANRGANTEAFF
TRBJ1-2 few TRBV11-2 13 - TGTGCCAGCAGCTTAGACAGGGTACGAGGCTACACCTTC CASSLDRVRGYTF
TRBJ1-5 - TRBV10-3 13 - TGTGCCATCAGTGAAACGGTGAATCAGCCCCAGCATTTT CAISETVNQPQHF
TRBJ1-1 many TRBV12-3/TRBV12-4 16 TRBD1 TGTGCCAGCAGCCCTGTGGACAGGGGGCAGTGGACTGAAGCTTTCTTT CASSPVDRGQWTEAFF
TRBJ2-2 many TRBV6-1 16 - TGTGCCAGCAGTGAAGGGTTTTGGGGTATCACCGGGGAGCTGTTTTTT CASSEGFWGITGELFF
TRBJ1-2 many TRBV5-8 11 - TGTGCCAGCAGCCCGGAGGTTGGCTACACCTTC CASSPEVGYTF